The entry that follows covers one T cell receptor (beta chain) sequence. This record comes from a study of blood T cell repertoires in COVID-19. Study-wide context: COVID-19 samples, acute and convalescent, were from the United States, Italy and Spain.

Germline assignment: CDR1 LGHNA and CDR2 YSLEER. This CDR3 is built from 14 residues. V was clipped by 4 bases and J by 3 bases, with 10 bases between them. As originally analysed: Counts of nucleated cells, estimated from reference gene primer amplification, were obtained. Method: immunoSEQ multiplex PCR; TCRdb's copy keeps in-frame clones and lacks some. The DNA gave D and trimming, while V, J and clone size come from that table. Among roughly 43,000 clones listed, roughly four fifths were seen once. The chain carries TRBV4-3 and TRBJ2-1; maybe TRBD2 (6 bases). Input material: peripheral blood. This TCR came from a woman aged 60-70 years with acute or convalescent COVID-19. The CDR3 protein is CASSPVEGYNEQFF. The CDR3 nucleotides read TGCGCCAGCAGCCCGGTGGAGGGCTACAATGAGCAGTTCTTC.